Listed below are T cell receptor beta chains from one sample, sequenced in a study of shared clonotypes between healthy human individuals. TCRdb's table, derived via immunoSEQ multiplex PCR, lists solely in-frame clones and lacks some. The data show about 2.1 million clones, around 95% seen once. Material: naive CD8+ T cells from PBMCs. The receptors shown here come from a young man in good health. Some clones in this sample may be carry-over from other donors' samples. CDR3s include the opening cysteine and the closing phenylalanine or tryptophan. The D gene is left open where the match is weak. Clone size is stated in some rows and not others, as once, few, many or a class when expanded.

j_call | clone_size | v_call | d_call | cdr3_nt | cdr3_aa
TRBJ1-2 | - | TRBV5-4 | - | TGTGCCAGCAGCTACCGGGACGGAGCTAACTATGGCTACACCTTC | CASSYRDGANYGYTF
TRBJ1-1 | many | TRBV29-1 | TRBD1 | TGCAGCGCCCGACAGGGATTGGACCTTGGAGCTTTCTTT | CSARQGLDLGAFF
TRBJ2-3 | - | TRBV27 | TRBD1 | TGTGCCAGCAGTTTATGGCAGGGGGTCGGAGATACGCAGTATTTT | CASSLWQGVGDTQYF
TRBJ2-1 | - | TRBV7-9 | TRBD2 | TGTGCCAGCCGGGACGGGAGGGATTACAATGAGCAGTTCTTC | CASRDGRDYNEQFF
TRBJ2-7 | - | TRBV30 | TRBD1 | TGTGCCTGGAGTTTTACCACAGGGGGGGAGCAGTACTTC | CAWSFTTGGEQYF
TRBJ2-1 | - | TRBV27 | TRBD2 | TGTGCCAGCAGTTTATTGAGCCTAGCGGGAGGCCCTAGTGGTGAGCAGTTCTTC | CASSLLSLAGGPSGEQFF
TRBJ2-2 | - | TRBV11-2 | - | TGTGCCAGCAGCTTCGGGACTTTAACCGGGGAGCTGTTTTTT | CASSFGTLTGELFF
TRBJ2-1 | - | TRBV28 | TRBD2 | TGTGCCAGCAGTTTGGTGGCTAGCGGGAGCCCTACAACTTACAATGAGCAGTTCTTC | CASSLVASGSPTTYNEQFF
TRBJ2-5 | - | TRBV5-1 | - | TGCGCCAGCAGCTCGTGGCCCGGGGGAGAGACCCAGTACTTC | CASSSWPGGETQYF
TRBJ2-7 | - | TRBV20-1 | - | TGCAGTGCTAGGGGCTACGAGCAGTACTTC | CSARGYEQYF
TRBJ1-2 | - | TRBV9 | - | TGTGCCAGCAGCGTACCCCACCATGGCTACACCTTC | CASSVPHHGYTF
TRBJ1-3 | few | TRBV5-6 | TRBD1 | TGTGCCAGCAGCTGGGACAGGGATACTGGAAACACCATATATTTT | CASSWDRDTGNTIYF
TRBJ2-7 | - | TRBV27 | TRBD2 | TGTGCCAGCAGTTTATCCCGGGGAGGGAGAGACGAGCAGTACTTC | CASSLSRGGRDEQYF
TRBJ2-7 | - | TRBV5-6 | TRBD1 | TGTGCCAGCAGCTTTGGGACAGGGTTTAAAGGCGAGCAGTACTTC | CASSFGTGFKGEQYF
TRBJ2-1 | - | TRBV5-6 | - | TGTGCCAGCAGCTTGAGGGGTGAGCAGTTCTTC | CASSLRGEQFF
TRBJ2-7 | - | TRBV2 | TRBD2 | TGTGCCAGCAGTCCCTACGGACTAGCGGGAGAGGTGGCCTACGAGCAGTACTTC | CASSPYGLAGEVAYEQYF
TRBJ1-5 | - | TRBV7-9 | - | TGTGCCAGCAGCTTACAGGGCCAGCCCCAGCATTTT | CASSLQGQPQHF
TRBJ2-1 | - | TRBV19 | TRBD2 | TGTGCCAGTAGTATGGCTAGCGGGATAGGGGGGAATGAGCAGTTCTTC | CASSMASGIGGNEQFF
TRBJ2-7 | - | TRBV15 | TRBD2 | TGTGCCACCAGCCATTCTAGCGGGAGTTCCTACGAGCAGTACTTC | CATSHSSGSSYEQYF
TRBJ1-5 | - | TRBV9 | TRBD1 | TGTGCCAGCAGCGGGACAGGAGATAGCAATCAGCCCCAGCATTTT | CASSGTGDSNQPQHF
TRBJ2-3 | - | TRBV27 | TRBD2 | TGTGCCAGCAGTACCCTAACTAGCGGGCAGCCCCTCACAGATACGCAGTATTTT | CASSTLTSGQPLTDTQYF